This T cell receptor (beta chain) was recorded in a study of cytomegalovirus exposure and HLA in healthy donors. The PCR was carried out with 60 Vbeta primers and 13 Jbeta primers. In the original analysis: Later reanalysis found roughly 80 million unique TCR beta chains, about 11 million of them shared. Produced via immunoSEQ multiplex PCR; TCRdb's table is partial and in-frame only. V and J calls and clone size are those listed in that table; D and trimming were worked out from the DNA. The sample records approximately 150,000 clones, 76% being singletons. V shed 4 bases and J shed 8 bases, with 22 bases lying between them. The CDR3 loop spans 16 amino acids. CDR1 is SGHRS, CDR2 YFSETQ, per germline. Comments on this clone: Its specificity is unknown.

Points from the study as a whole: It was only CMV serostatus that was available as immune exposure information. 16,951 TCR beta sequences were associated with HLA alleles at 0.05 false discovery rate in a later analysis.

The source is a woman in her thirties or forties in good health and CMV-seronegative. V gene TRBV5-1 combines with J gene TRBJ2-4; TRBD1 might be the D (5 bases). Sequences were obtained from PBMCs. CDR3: CASSRAGIGVRDIQYF. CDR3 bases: TGCGCCAGCAGCCGCGCAGGGATTGGGGTACGGGACATTCAGTACTTC.